This entry concerns a single T cell receptor beta chain. Germline lookup yields CDR1 LNHDA and CDR2 SQIVND (reference sequence). CDR3 size: 16 residues. V gave up 4 bases and J gave up 0 bases, with 13 bases separating them. Sequenced by immunoSEQ multiplex PCR; TCRdb stores in-frame clones only, minus some. The data hold 150,000 to 200,000 clones, with approximately 90% observed a single time. The sample comes from a study of blood T cell repertoires in COVID-19. The overall study: The samples span acute and convalescent COVID-19 from the United States, Italy and Spain. T cells, B-cell-depleted T cells, or PBMCs supplied cDNA or gDNA.

This chain joins TRBV19 and TRBJ1-5; D is possibly TRBD1 (5 bases). The material sequenced was peripheral blood. This receptor was taken from a human donor in a cohort sampled during active COVID-19. The CDR3 DNA reads TGTGCCAGTAGTAACATCAGGGAAATTAGCAATCAGCCCCAGCATTTT. This encodes CASSNIREISNQPQHF. Full variable domain (missing parts from reference TRBV19 and TRBJ1-5): DGGITQSPKYLFRKEGQNVTLSCEQNLNHDAMYWYRQDPGQGLRLIYYSQIVNDFQKGDIAEGYSVSREKKESFPLTVTSAQKNPTAFYLCASSNIREISNQPQHFGDGTRLSIL.